Given below is one T cell receptor (beta chain) in context. Its specific antigen is unknown. No base qualities exist here, and no much larger clone lies one base off it. The entry originates in a study of CD8 T cells in Susac syndrome (dated by TCRdb to between 2018 and 2021). For the study in its entirety: Of the Susac syndrome patients who were sequenced, under ten were in clinical remission while five or six had clinically active disease. At blood withdrawal, Susac syndrome patients were either therapy-naive, taking corticosteroids (in some cases with IVIg as well), or taking IVIg alone. Repertoire sequencing was used to test whether CD8+ T cell activation and differentiation in Susac syndrome was antigen driven. Broad study findings and their caveats: In the CD4+ T cell repertoire of Susac syndrome patients, clonal expansion was not detected. The number of individuals in the TCR sequencing and HLA analysis was acknowledged as relatively small.

Peripheral blood CD8+ and CD4+ T cells from healthy donors, Susac syndrome patients and multiple sclerosis patients were profiled using high-throughput TCR beta sequencing. The Susac syndrome patients fulfilled recently defined diagnostic criteria for either definite or probable disease. CD8+ TEMRA cells were enriched by FACS, while bulk CD8+ and CD4+ T cells were purified by magnetic negative isolation. Blood was collected in EDTA tubes and processed within 24 hours, with PBMCs isolated through density gradient centrifugation. PBMCs destined for TCR sequencing were cryopreserved in liquid nitrogen and later thawed in a 37 °C water bath. The sorted or isolated CD4+, CD8+ and CD8+ TEMRA cells had a purity of 90% or higher. RNA was extracted using the RNeasy kit, and roughly 0.5 to 1 microgram was reverse transcribed with random hexamers. The immunoSEQ multiplex PCR assay, covering 54 Vbeta and 13 Jbeta segments, was used to amplify TCR beta CDR3 regions. PCR amplification bias was corrected by using a synthetic template baseline for primer optimization and computational correction. The paper's data handling went like this. Reads were annotated to V, D and J genes according to IMGT and were analyzed with immunoSEQ Analyzer, with only productive sequences retained. Clonality was computed as one minus Shannon entropy normalized by log2 of the number of productive unique sequences. Public and private clones were assessed among the 100 most prevalent clones of each patient and control. A clone was defined as Susac-specific if it was absent from the healthy and MS cohorts, from roughly 980 published viral clones and from other ImmuneACCESS disease sequences. Clones were called with MiXCR by TCRdb after fastp trimmed the public reads at Q25, and only in-frame beta chains were retained. Entries are consolidated by CDR3 protein sequence, retaining the most common genes and DNA. These V and J calls rely on TCRdb rather than the paper's analysis. This sample has roughly 200,000 distinct CDR3 sequences in its table, and roughly 94% of those were observed once. In total, the top ten clones hold around 0.094% of the sample.

The junction shows trimming of 5 bases on V and 6 bases on J, and the gene matches do not reach 5 bases of it. Including the terminal cysteine and phenylalanine, the CDR3 comprises 12 residues. The CDR3 DNA has 36 bases and is translated from base 1. The germline V gene (reference sequence) yields DFQATT for CDR1 and SNEGSKA for CDR2. Sequencing input: CD4+ T cells from PBMCs. The rearranged chain carries TRBV20-1 and TRBJ2-7; TRBD1 fits 9 bases in the junction. This receptor was obtained from a human donor with Susac syndrome. The CDR3 reads as follows: CSAGRQGGEQYF. The nucleotide sequence reads TGCAGTGCTGGAAGACAGGGGGGCGAGCAGTACTTC.